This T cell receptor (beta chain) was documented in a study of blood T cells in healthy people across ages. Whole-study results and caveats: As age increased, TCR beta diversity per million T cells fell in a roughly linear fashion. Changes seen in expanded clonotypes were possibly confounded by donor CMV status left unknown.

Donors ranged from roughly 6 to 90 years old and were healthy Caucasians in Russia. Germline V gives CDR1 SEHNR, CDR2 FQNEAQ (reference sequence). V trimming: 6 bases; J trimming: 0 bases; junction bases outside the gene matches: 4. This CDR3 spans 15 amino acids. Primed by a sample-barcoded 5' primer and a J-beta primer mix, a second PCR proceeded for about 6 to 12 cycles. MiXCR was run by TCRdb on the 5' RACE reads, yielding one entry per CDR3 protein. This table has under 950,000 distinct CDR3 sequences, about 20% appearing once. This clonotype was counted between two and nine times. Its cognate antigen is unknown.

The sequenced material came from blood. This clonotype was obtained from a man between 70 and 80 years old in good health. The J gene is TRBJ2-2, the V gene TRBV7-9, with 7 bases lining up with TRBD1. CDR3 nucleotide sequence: TGTGCCAGCAGAAAGGGGGCCCCGAACACCGGGGAGCTGTTTTTT. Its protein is CASRKGAPNTGELFF.